A selection of T cell receptor beta chains follows, all from one sample in a study of CXCR3-negative and CXCR3-positive naive CD8 T cells. TCRdb reworked the 5' RACE reads into one entry per CDR3 protein, no DNA. The table lists tens of thousands of distinct CDR3 sequences. Material for sequencing was naive CXCR3- CD8+ T cells from blood. The origin of the receptors is a human donor in good health. Some clones in this sample may be carry-over from other donors' samples. Both conserved end residues are part of each CDR3.

V,J,CDR3
TRBV14,TRBJ2-1,CASSQALASEQFF
TRBV2,TRBJ2-2,CASSHTPDSTLGTGELFF
TRBV4-1,TRBJ2-7,CASSQDRGEQYF
TRBV7-3,TRBJ2-7,CASSSRWGYEQYF
TRBV7-9,TRBJ1-1,CASSDRNTEAFF
TRBV7-3,TRBJ2-1,CASSARPGRVGSEQFF
TRBV2,TRBJ2-2,CASGGGPGTGELFF
TRBV11-2,TRBJ2-2,CASSRVQGTGELFF
TRBV9,TRBJ2-7,CASSSTGERNYEQYF
TRBV7-9,TRBJ2-7,CASSLPPSYEQYF
TRBV4-2,TRBJ2-7,CASSQGPDATYEQYF
TRBV27,TRBJ2-1,CASSASGAYNEQFF
TRBV9,TRBJ2-3,CASSVAPDRGVTDTQYF